The 19 T cell receptor beta chains below were found in one sample sequenced in a study of blood T cell repertoires in COVID-19. Assay used: immunoSEQ multiplex PCR; TCRdb lists only in-frame clones, some missing. Found here are about 290,000 clones, 85% to 90% of them singletons; the top ten hold roughly 10%. The sample was peripheral blood. The receptor source for this set is a woman younger than 45 with COVID-19, enrolled during active disease.

CDR3 sequence (DNA): TGTGCCAGCAGCTTAGATCCAGGGGGGACTGAAGCTTTCTTT. It codes for CASSLDPGGTEAFF. The V call is TRBV7-9, the J call TRBJ1-1, with TRBD1 matching 7 bases. Losses at the gene ends were 1 base for V and 5 bases for J; bases not matched to a gene: 4. Germline lookup yields CDR1 SEHNR and CDR2 FQNEAQ (reference sequence). This CDR3 has 14 residues.

The chain employs TRBV14 and TRBJ1-6, with 7 bases matching TRBD1. The junction had 11 bases not matched to a gene; V was cut back by 1 base and J by 8 bases. The CDR3 has 17 residues. CDR1 and CDR2 from the germline V gene are SGHDN and FVKESK. Here the CDR3 reads CASSQAPPDRLHSPLHF. CDR3 DNA: TGTGCCAGCAGCCAAGCCCCCCCGGACAGGCTCCATTCACCCCTCCACTTT. The full variable domain, with the rest looked up from reference TRBV14 and TRBJ1-6, is EAGVTQFPSHSVIEKGQTVTLRCDPISGHDNLYWYRRVMGKEIKFLLHFVKESKQDESGMPNNRFLAERTGGTYSTLKVQPAELEDSGVYFCASSQAPPDRLHSPLHFGNGTRLTVT.

This clone appeared once. The CDR3 DNA is TGTGCCAGCAGGGGGGCCGCCTCGAACACTGAAGCTTTCTTT. Translation gives CASRGAASNTEAFF. The chain joins TRBV6-5 to TRBJ1-1; maybe TRBD1 (6 bases). The CDR3 runs to 14 residues. Trimming took off 6 bases at V and 1 base at J, with 12 bases between the two ends. Germline CDR1 MNHEY, CDR2 SVGAGI.

The chain uses TRBV28 and TRBJ1-5, with D perhaps TRBD1 (5 bases). Trimming removed 4 bases from V and 16 bases from J, with 20 bases in between. The germline gives CDR1 MDHEN, CDR2 SYDVKM. This CDR3 comprises 13 residues. The CDR3 DNA is TGTGCCAGCAGTTACCCGAGGGACTCCTACGCCCATTTT. Translation gives CASSYPRDSYAHF. The variable domain in full, with the rest retrieved from reference TRBV28 and TRBJ1-5, is DVKVTQSSRYLVKRTGEKVFLECVQDMDHENMFWYRQDPGLGLRLIYFSYDVKMKEKGDIPEGYSVSREKKERFSLILESASTNQTSMYLCASSYPRDSYAHFGDGTRLSIL.

The V call is TRBV28, the J call TRBJ2-1; 16 bases are a match to TRBD2. This CDR3 is 20 amino acids long. Trimming cost V 3 bases and J 2 bases; bases outside gene matches: 10. Germline CDR1 and CDR2: MDHEN and SYDVKM. The CDR3 sequence: CASSFPGQGTSGGAYNEQFF. CDR3 DNA sequence: TGTGCCAGCAGTTTCCCCGGACAGGGGACTAGCGGGGGGGCCTACAATGAGCAGTTCTTC. The full variable domain, rest sourced from reference TRBV28 and TRBJ2-1, is DVKVTQSSRYLVKRTGEKVFLECVQDMDHENMFWYRQDPGLGLRLIYFSYDVKMKEKGDIPEGYSVSREKKERFSLILESASTNQTSMYLCASSFPGQGTSGGAYNEQFFGPGTRLTVL.

The genes are TRBV19 and TRBJ1-1; no clear D. With 8 bases removed from V and 1 base from J, the gap between germline ends came to 11 bases. CDR1 and CDR2 (germline): LNHDA, SQIVND (reference sequence). CDR3 length equals 13 residues. The CDR3 DNA follows: TGTGCCAGTGCTTTTGGCCCGAACACTGAAGCTTTCTTT. Translating gives CASAFGPNTEAFF.

The gene calls are TRBV29-1 and TRBJ1-1; possibly TRBD1 for D (6 bases). Deletions cut 4 bases from V and 4 bases from J, with 25 bases between. CDR1 and CDR2 from the germline V gene are SQVTM and ANQGSEA. The CDR3 runs to 17 residues. CDR3 protein: CSVGVPAGAVPGTEAFF. The CDR3 nucleotides read TGCAGCGTTGGGGTTCCGGCAGGGGCAGTTCCAGGCACTGAAGCTTTCTTT.

The chain carries TRBV9 and TRBJ2-3, with TRBD2 identical over 9 bases. The length of the CDR3 is 14 residues. The germline CDR1 and CDR2 sequences are SGDLS and YYNGEE. V lost 3 bases and J lost 5; bases outside the gene matches: 4. CDR3 nucleotide sequence: TGTGCCAGCAGCGGATATAGCGGGGGAGATACGCAGTATTTT. The encoded protein is CASSGYSGGDTQYF.

This chain joins TRBV19 and TRBJ2-5; D perhaps matches TRBD1 (5 bases). V was shortened by 3 bases and J by 5 bases, with 16 bases between the two germline ends. CDR1 is LNHDA, CDR2 SQIVND, per germline (reference sequence). This CDR3 has 15 amino acids. CDR3 in amino acids: CASSIQGAIGETQYF. The CDR3 DNA follows: TGTGCCAGTAGTATCCAGGGTGCGATTGGGGAGACCCAGTACTTC. The full variable domain, completed using reference TRBV19 and TRBJ2-5, is DGGITQSPKYLFRKEGQNVTLSCEQNLNHDAMYWYRQDPGQGLRLIYYSQIVNDFQKGDIAEGYSVSREKKESFPLTVTSAQKNPTAFYLCASSIQGAIGETQYFGPGTRLLVL.

This clone was detected only a few times. V gene TRBV14 combines with J gene TRBJ1-4; D remains unclear. The CDR3 contains 13 residues. Germline V gene sequence: CDR1 SGHDN, CDR2 FVKESK. V lost 4 bases and J 10 bases, leaving 13 bases between the germline ends. This CDR3 reads CASSRALEGKLFF. The CDR3 DNA reads as TGTGCCAGCAGCCGGGCCCTGGAAGGAAAACTGTTTTTT.

CDR3 nucleotides: TGCGCCAGCAGCCATCACCGGGACTCCTTTGATGATGGCTACACCTTC. Residues: CASSHHRDSFDDGYTF. V usage is TRBV4-1 and J usage is TRBJ1-2, with D possibly being TRBD1 (5 bases). CDR1 is MGHRA, CDR2 YSYEKL, per germline. The CDR3 is 16 residues long. Trimming shortened V by 3 bases and J by 6 bases, and 20 bases separated the two germline ends.

This rearrangement joins TRBV6-1 to TRBJ2-5, with D unclear. Germline V gives CDR1 MNHNS, CDR2 SASEGT. V was pared by 5 bases and J by 2 bases, with 9 bases between. This CDR3 has 13 amino acids. The CDR3 reads CASSMSQQETQYF. Here the CDR3 DNA reads TGTGCCAGCAGTATGTCCCAGCAAGAGACCCAGTACTTC.

There are a few counts of this clone. The rearrangement uses TRBV4-2 and TRBJ2-2, with TRBD2 identical over 9 bases. The CDR3 has 16 amino acids. With V trimmed by 3 bases and J by 6 bases, 8 bases remained unmatched. Germline V CDR1 and CDR2: LGHNA, YNFKEQ. CDR3 in DNA: TGTGCCAGCAGCCACTCCCGCGGGGGGGCTCCCGGGGAGCTGTTTTTT. Protein sequence: CASSHSRGGAPGELFF.

The J gene is TRBJ2-3, the V gene TRBV7-8; 15 nucleotides line up with TRBD2. Germline CDR1 and CDR2: SGHVS and FQNEAQ. This CDR3 is built from 20 residues. The junction had 11 bases not matched to a gene; V was cut back by 1 base and J by 3 bases. CDR3 DNA sequence: TGTGCCAGCAGCTTAGTCCCGGGACTAGCGGGGGGTACGGGGACAGATACGCAGTATTTT. Its translation: CASSLVPGLAGGTGTDTQYF.

The chain carries TRBV5-1 and TRBJ1-2; 9 nucleotides line up with TRBD1. The CDR3 length is 17 residues. V gave up 2 bases and J gave up 4 bases; unmatched junction bases: 12. CDR1 and CDR2 (germline): SGHRS, YFSETQ. CDR3 in amino acids: CASSFNYGTGRAYGYTF. The CDR3 nucleotides are TGCGCCAGCAGCTTCAACTACGGGACAGGGAGGGCCTATGGCTACACCTTC. Combining the CDR3 with reference TRBV5-1 and TRBJ1-2 gives the whole variable domain KAGVTQTPRYLIKTRGQQVTLSCSPISGHRSVSWYQQTPGQGLQFLFEYFSETQRNKGNFPGRFSGRQFSNSRSEMNVSTLELGDSALYLCASSFNYGTGRAYGYTFGSGTRLTVV.

This chain uses TRBV10-3 with TRBJ2-3; possibly TRBD2 for D (6 bases). Trimming took off 0 bases at V and 3 bases at J, with 13 bases between the two ends. The CDR3 is 16 residues long. The germline CDR1 and CDR2 sequences are ENHRY and SYGVKD. CDR3 region: CAISESLVRGTDTQYF. CDR3 sequence (DNA): TGTGCCATCAGTGAGTCTTTGGTGCGGGGTACAGATACGCAGTATTTT.

The rearrangement links TRBV9 to TRBJ2-3; 9 bases line up with TRBD2. Trimming removed 0 bases from V and 3 bases from J; junction bases left unmatched: 5. The CDR3 loop spans 16 amino acids. The germline V gene has CDR1 SGDLS and CDR2 YYNGEE. CDR3: CASSVGPSGITDTQYF. CDR3 bases: TGTGCCAGCAGCGTAGGCCCTAGCGGGATAACAGATACGCAGTATTTT.

The chain links TRBV18 to TRBJ1-1, with D possibly matching TRBD1 (5 bases). The germline V gene encodes CDR1 KGHSH and CDR2 LQKENI. The CDR3 length is 15 residues. Deletions cut 4 bases from V and 1 base from J, with 13 bases between. CDR3 sequence: CASSLRQKENTEAFF. CDR3 bases: TGTGCCAGCTCACTAAGACAGAAGGAGAACACTGAAGCTTTCTTT.

This chain connects TRBV11-2 to TRBJ1-3; TRBD1 agrees at 8 bases. In germline, CDR1 is SGHAT, CDR2 FQNNGV. The CDR3 extends over 19 amino acids. Losses at the gene ends were 0 bases for V and 0 bases for J; bases not matched to a gene: 10. In DNA form, the CDR3 reads TGTGCCAGCAGCTTAGATCGGGCGACAGGGGAAGGCTCTGGAAACACCATATATTTT. Its protein is CASSLDRATGEGSGNTIYF.